This entry lists 7 T cell receptor beta chains sequenced from one sample in a study of cytomegalovirus exposure and HLA in healthy donors (dated by TCRdb to about 2017). Library preparation used the immunoSEQ multiplex PCR assay. For the multiplex PCR, a mixture combining 60 forward primers for TCR Vbeta segments and 13 reverse primers for TCR Jbeta segments was used. The table comes from immuneACCESS by way of TCRdb, which keeps in-frame sequences with V and J called. Part of the clones is missing from these tables; in studies checked, under half for an unresolved V gene and the rest for unknown reasons. This sample comprises about 98,000 clones, 60% to 75% of them detected only once. 1.2% of the sample is held by the ten biggest clonotypes. Material: PBMCs. Receptor source: a female donor in good health and CMV-seronegative.

The chain employs TRBV30 and TRBJ2-2; D gene ambiguous. V lost 2 bases to trimming and J lost 4 bases, with 8 bases between them. CDR1 is GTSNPN and CDR2 is SVGIG in the germline V gene (reference sequence). The CDR3 totals 13 residues. The chain's CDR3 is CAWSPSSTGELFF. Written as DNA, the CDR3 is TGTGCCTGGAGTCCCTCTAGCACCGGGGAGCTGTTTTTT. Combining the CDR3 with reference TRBV30 and TRBJ2-2 gives the whole variable domain SQTIHQWPATLVQPVGSPLSLECTVEGTSNPNLYWYRQAAGRGLQLLFYSVGIGQISSEVPQNLSASRPQDRQFILSSKKLLLSDSGFYLCAWSPSSTGELFFGEGSRLTVL.

This clone has a handful of counts. The gene calls are TRBV18 and TRBJ2-1, with D maybe TRBD2 (6 bases). This CDR3 is built from 16 residues. Trimming pared 2 bases from V and 5 bases from J, leaving 16 bases between. Germline V lookup: CDR1 KGHSH, CDR2 LQKENI. The CDR3 spells CASSPEKWQRDNEQFF. CDR3 in DNA: TGTGCCAGCTCACCAGAGAAGTGGCAGCGGGACAATGAGCAGTTCTTC.

The chain uses TRBV6-5 and TRBJ2-7, with 13 bases identical to TRBD2. The CDR3 extends over 14 amino acids. The V segment lost 6 bases and the J segment 8 bases; nucleotides outside the gene matches: 7. CDR1 is MNHEY and CDR2 is SVGAGI in the germline V gene. CDR3 coding DNA: TGTGCCAGCAGCACCGGGACTAGCGGGAACAAGCAGTACTTC. Translation gives CASSTGTSGNKQYF.

This clone was seen only once. The chain is built from TRBV25-1 and TRBJ1-3; no definite D call. V was clipped by 2 bases and J by 0 bases, with 8 bases between them. Germline V lookup: CDR1 MGHDK, CDR2 SYGVNS. The CDR3 consists of 15 residues. The CDR3 nucleotides are TGTGCCAGCAGTGAACGTAAACTCTCTGGAAACACCATATATTTT. Translation: CASSERKLSGNTIYF.

The genes are TRBV28 and TRBJ2-7; D may be TRBD2 (6 bases). The CDR3 is made up of 15 amino acids. Germline CDR1 is MDHEN and CDR2 is SYDVKM. With 3 bases removed from V and 0 bases from J, the gap between germline ends came to 12 bases. The CDR3 DNA sequence: TGTGCCAGCAGTTTGGCGCGGGGAAGCTCCTACGAGCAGTACTTC. It codes for CASSLARGSSYEQYF.

V gene TRBV4-2 combines with J gene TRBJ2-7; 9 bases agree with TRBD1. Germline lookup yields CDR1 LGHNA and CDR2 YNFKEQ. V gave up 0 bases and J gave up 5 bases; unmatched junction bases: 8. The CDR3 contains 16 residues. The CDR3 DNA is TGTGCCAGCAGCCAAGAAAGGGGACAGGGTAGCGACGAGCAGTACTTC. It encodes CASSQERGQGSDEQYF.

The table lists this clone with a few counts. J is TRBJ1-4 and V is TRBV6-5, with TRBD1 as a possible D gene (5 bases). The V end was cut by 2 bases, the J end by 4 bases, with 8 bases between. The germline CDR1 and CDR2 sequences are MNHEY and SVGAGI. CDR3 length equals 14 residues. The CDR3 region is CASSYRGLNEKLFF. The CDR3 nucleotides read TGTGCCAGCAGTTACAGGGGACTTAATGAAAAACTGTTTTTT.